This T cell receptor beta chain was captured by sequencing in a study of T cell changes during pregnancy in multiple sclerosis. The CDR3 is 11 amino acids. V was trimmed by 5 bases and J by 7 bases, leaving 7 bases between them. The germline V gene encodes CDR1 SGDLS and CDR2 YYNGEE. Repertoires were generated with immunoSEQ multiplex PCR, while TCRdb's copy carries only in-frame clones and drops some. The sample yields about 75,000 clones, around nine tenths seen once. Sequenced here: CD4+ T cells from peripheral blood mononuclear cells, sampled before pregnancy. This chain connects TRBV9 to TRBJ2-1; D possibly corresponds to TRBD2 (6 bases). The receptor was isolated from a female donor with multiple sclerosis, enrolled in a pregnancy study. The CDR3 protein is CASSRGNEQFF. As DNA, the CDR3 is TGTGCCAGCAGTCGGGGGAATGAGCAGTTCTTC. The full variable domain, completed using reference TRBV9 and TRBJ2-1, is DSGVTQTPKHLITATGQRVTLRCSPRSGDLSVYWYQQSLDQGLQFLIQYYNGEERAKGNILERFSAQQFPDLHSELNLSSLELGDSALYFCASSRGNEQFFGPGTRLTVL.